This T cell receptor (beta chain) was recorded in a study of OX40 agonist ivuxolimab in advanced cancers. Study information: The treatment was a fully human IgG2 OX40 agonist, ivuxolimab. With a range of 23 to 79, age averaged approximately 60 years, and 65% to 85% were male. Partial responses were achieved by three patients, one with hepatocellular carcinoma and two with cutaneous melanoma.

Germline V gene sequence: CDR1 SGHKS, CDR2 YYEKEE (reference sequence). The CDR3 has 14 residues. The V gene end was trimmed by 6 bases and the J gene end by 0 bases; junction bases not matched to a gene: 5. Clones were sequenced by immunoSEQ multiplex PCR, and TCRdb holds only the in-frame ones, with some missing. The sample lists about 24,000 clones; more than 80% were seen once. The sample in question was CD4+ or CD8+ T cells sorted from blood, obtained in a trial of the OX40 agonist ivuxolimab. This sequence originates from an adult with an advanced solid tumor such as melanoma, head and neck, liver or kidney cancer. The chain is built from TRBV5-5 and TRBJ1-1; TRBD1 agrees at 7 bases. The CDR3 loop is CASTPGQLNTEAFF. The CDR3 DNA reads as TGTGCCAGCACCCCGGGACAGTTGAACACTGAAGCTTTCTTT.